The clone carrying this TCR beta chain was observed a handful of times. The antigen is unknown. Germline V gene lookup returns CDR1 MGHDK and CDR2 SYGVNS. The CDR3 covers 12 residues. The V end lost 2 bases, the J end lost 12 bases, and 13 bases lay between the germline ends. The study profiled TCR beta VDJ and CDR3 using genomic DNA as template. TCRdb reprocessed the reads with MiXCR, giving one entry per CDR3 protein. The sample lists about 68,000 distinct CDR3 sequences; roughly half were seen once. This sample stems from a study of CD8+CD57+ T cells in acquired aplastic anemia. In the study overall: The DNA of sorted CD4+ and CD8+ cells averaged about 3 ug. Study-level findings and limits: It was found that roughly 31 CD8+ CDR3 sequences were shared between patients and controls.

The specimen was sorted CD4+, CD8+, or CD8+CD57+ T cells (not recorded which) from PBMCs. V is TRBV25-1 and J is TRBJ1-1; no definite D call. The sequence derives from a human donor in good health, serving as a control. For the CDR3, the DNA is TGTGCCAGCAGTGAAGGGGATTTTGTGACTTTCTTT. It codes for CASSEGDFVTFF.